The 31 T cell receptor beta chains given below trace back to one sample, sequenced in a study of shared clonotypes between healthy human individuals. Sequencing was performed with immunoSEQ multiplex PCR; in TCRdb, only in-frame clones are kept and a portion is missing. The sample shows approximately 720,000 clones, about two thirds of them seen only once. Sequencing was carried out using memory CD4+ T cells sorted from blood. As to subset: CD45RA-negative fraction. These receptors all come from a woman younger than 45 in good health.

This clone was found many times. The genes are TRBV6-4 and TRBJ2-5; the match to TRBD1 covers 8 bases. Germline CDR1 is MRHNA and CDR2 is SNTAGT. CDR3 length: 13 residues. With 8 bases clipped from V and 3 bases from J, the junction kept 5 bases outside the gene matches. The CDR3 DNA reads TGTGCCAGCGCCGCACAGGGGGAAGAGACCCAGTACTTC. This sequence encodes CASAAQGEETQYF.

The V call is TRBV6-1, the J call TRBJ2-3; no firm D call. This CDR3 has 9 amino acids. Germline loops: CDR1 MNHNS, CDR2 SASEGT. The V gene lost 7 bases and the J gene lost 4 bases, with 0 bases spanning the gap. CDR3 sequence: CASTDTQYF. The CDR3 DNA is TGTGCCAGCACAGATACGCAGTATTTT.

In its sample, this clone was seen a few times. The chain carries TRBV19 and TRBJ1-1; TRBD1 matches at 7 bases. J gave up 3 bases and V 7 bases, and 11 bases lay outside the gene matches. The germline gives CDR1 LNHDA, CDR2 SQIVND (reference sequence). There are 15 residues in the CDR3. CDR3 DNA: TGTGCCAGTAAACAGGGGTTAGTCCCCGACACTGAAGCTTTCTTT. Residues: CASKQGLVPDTEAFF.

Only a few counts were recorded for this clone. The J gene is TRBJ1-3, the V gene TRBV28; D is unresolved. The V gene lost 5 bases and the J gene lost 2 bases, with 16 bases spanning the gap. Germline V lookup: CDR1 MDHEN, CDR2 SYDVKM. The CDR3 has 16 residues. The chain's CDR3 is CASSPVFQAAGNTIYF. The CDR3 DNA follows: TGTGCCAGCAGTCCCGTTTTCCAGGCTGCTGGAAACACCATATATTTT.

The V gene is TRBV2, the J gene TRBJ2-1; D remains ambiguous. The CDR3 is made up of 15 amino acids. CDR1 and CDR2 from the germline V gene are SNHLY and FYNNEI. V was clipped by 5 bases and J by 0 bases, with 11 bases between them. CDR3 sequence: CASSLLGSSYNEQFF. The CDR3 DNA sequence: TGTGCCAGCAGTTTGTTAGGAAGCTCCTACAATGAGCAGTTCTTC.

Here the CDR3 reads CASSPSDPYEQYF. The CDR3 bases are TGTGCCAGCAGCCCAAGTGATCCCTACGAGCAGTACTTC. The chain couples TRBV28 to TRBJ2-7; D unclear. The CDR3 has 13 amino acids. V lost 6 bases and J lost 2, with 11 bases in between. CDR1 is MDHEN, CDR2 SYDVKM, per germline. Complete variable domain (other parts from reference TRBV28 and TRBJ2-7): DVKVTQSSRYLVKRTGEKVFLECVQDMDHENMFWYRQDPGLGLRLIYFSYDVKMKEKGDIPEGYSVSREKKERFSLILESASTNQTSMYLCASSPSDPYEQYFGPGTRLTVT.

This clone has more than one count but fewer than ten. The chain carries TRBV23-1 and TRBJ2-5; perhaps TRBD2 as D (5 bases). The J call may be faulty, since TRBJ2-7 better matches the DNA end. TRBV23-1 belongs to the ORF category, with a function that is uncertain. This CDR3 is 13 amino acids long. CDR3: CASSHAADYEQYF. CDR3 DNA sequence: TGCGCCAGCAGTCATGCAGCGGACTACGAGCAGTACTTC.

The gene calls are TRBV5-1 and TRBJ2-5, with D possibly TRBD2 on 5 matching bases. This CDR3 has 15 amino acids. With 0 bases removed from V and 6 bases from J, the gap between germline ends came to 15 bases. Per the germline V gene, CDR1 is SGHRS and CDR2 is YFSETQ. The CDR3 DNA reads TGCGCCAGCAGCTTGGAATGGGCTAGCCCCAAGACCCAGTACTTC. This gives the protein CASSLEWASPKTQYF.

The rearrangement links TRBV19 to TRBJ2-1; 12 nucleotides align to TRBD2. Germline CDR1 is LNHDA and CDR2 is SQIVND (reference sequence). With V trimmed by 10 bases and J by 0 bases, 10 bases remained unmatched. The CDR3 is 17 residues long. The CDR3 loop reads CATLAGTSGSSYNEQFF. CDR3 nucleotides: TGTGCCACACTTGCCGGGACTAGCGGGTCCTCCTACAATGAGCAGTTCTTC.

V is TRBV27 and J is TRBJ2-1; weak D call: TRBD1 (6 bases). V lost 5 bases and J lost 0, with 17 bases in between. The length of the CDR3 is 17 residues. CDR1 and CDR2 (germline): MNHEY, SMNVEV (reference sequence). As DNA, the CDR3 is TGTGCCAGCAGTCCCCTCGGACAGCCAAGCTCCTACAATGAGCAGTTCTTC. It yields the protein CASSPLGQPSSYNEQFF.

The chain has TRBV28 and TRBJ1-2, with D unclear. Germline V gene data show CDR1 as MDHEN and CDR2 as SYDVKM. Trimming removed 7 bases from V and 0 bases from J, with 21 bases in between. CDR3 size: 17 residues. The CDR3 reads CASTLPGRSIANYGYTF. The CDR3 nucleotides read TGTGCCAGCACCCTCCCGGGCAGGTCCATAGCTAACTATGGCTACACCTTC.

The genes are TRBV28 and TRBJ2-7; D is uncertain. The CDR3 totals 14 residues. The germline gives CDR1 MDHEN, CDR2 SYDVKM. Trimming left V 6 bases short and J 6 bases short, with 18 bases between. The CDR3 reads CASSPNWAASEQYF. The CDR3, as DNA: TGTGCCAGCAGCCCAAATTGGGCCGCCAGCGAGCAGTACTTC. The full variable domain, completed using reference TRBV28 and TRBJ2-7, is DVKVTQSSRYLVKRTGEKVFLECVQDMDHENMFWYRQDPGLGLRLIYFSYDVKMKEKGDIPEGYSVSREKKERFSLILESASTNQTSMYLCASSPNWAASEQYFGPGTRLTVT.

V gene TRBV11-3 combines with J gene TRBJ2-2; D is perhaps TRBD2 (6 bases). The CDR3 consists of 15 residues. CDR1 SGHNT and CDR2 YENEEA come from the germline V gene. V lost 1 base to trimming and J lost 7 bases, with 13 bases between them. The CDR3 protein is CASSLAEGNSGELFF. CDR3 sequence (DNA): TGTGCCAGCAGCTTAGCGGAGGGAAATAGCGGGGAGCTGTTTTTT.

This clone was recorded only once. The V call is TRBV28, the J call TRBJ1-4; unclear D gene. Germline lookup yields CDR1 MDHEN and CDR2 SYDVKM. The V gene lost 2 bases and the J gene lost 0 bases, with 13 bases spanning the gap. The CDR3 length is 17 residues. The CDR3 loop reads CASSLRPTSATNEKLFF. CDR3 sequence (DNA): TGTGCCAGCAGTTTACGGCCTACTTCTGCAACTAATGAAAAACTGTTTTTT.

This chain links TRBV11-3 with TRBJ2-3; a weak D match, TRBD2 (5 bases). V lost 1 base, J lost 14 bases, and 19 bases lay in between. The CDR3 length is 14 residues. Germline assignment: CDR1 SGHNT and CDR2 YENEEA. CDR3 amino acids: CASSLGSVPGNRYF. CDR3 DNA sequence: TGTGCCAGCAGCTTAGGTAGCGTCCCCGGTAACCGGTATTTT.

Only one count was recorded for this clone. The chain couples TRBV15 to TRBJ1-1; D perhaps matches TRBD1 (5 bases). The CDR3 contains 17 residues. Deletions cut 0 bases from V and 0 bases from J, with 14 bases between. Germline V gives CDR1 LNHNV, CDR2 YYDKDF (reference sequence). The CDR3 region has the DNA TGTGCCACCAGCAGAGATATCGACAGATCTTTGAACACTGAAGCTTTCTTT. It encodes CATSRDIDRSLNTEAFF.

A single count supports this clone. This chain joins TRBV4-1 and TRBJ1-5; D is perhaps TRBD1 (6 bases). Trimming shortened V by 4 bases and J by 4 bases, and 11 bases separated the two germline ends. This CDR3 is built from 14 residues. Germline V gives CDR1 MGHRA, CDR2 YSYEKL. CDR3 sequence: CASSPQGGNQPQHF. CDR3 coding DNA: TGCGCCAGCAGCCCACAGGGCGGGAATCAGCCCCAGCATTTT.

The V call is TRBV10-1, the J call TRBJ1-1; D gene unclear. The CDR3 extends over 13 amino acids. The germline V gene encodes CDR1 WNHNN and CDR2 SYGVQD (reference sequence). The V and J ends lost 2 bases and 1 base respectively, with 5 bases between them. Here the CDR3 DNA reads TGCGCCAGCAGTGAGAGGACGAACACTGAAGCTTTCTTT. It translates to CASSERTNTEAFF.

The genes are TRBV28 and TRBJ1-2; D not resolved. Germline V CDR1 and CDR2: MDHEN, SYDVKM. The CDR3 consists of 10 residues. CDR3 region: CGTGNYGYTF. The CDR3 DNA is TGTGGAACGGGAAATTATGGCTACACCTTC.

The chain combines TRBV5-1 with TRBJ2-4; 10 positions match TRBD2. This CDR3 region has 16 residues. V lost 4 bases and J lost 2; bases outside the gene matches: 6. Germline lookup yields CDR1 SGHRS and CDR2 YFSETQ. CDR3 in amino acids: CASSTEAGGTKNIQYF. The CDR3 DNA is TGCGCCAGCAGCACGGAAGCGGGAGGGACCAAAAACATTCAGTACTTC.

The CDR3 region has the DNA TGTGCCAGCAGCTTTGGACAGGGCGAGCAGTACTTC. Protein sequence: CASSFGQGEQYF. The chain combines TRBV7-9 with TRBJ2-7, with 8 bases aligning to TRBD1. Germline trimming cut 3 bases from V and 6 bases from J; bases unmatched to any gene: 1. The CDR3 has 12 residues. CDR1 and CDR2 (germline): SEHNR, FQNEAQ (reference sequence). The full variable domain, completed using reference TRBV7-9 and TRBJ2-7, is DTGVSQNPRHKITKRGQNVTFRCDPISEHNRLYWYRQTLGQGPEFLTYFQNEAQLEKSRLLSDRFSAERPKGSFSTLEIQRTEQGDSAMYLCASSFGQGEQYFGPGTRLTVT.

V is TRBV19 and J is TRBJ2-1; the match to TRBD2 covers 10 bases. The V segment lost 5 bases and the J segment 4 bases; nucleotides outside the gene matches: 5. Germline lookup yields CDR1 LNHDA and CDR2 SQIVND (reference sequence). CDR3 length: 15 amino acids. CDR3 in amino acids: CASSDSGRRYNEQFF. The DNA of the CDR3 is TGTGCCAGTAGTGATAGCGGGAGGAGGTACAATGAGCAGTTCTTC.

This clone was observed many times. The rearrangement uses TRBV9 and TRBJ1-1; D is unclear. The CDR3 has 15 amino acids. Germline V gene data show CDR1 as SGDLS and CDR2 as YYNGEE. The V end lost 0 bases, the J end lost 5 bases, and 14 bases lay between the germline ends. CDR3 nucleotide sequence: TGTGCCAGCAGCGTAGGGGGATACGGGGTGACTGAAGCTTTCTTT. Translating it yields CASSVGGYGVTEAFF.

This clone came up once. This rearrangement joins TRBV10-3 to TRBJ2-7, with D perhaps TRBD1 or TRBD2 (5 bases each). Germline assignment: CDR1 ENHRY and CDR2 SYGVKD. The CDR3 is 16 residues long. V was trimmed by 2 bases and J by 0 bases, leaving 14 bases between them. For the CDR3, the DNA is TGTGCCATCAGTGAGCGGGGCTCGAAGAGCTCCTACGAGCAGTACTTC. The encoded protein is CAISERGSKSSYEQYF.

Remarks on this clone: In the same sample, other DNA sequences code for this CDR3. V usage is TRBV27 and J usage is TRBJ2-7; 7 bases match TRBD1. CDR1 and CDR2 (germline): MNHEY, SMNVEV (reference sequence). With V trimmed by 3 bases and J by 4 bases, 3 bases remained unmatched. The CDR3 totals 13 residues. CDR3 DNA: TGTGCCAGCAGTTTCGGCAGGGGGTACGAGCAGTACTTC. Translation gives CASSFGRGYEQYF.

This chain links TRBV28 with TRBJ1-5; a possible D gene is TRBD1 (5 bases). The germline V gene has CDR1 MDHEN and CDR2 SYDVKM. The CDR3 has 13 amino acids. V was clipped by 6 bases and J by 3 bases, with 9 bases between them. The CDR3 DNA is TGTGCCAGCAGGAGACAGATCAATCAGCCCCAGCATTTT. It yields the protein CASRRQINQPQHF.

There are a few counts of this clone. The CDR3 DNA is TGTGCCAGTAGTACCTCCACTAGCGGGGACCTCTACGAGCAGTACTTC. This codes for CASSTSTSGDLYEQYF. V and J are TRBV19 and TRBJ2-7; 10 positions agree with TRBD2. J gave up 3 bases and V 4 bases, and 9 bases lay outside the gene matches. Germline loops: CDR1 LNHDA, CDR2 SQIVND (reference sequence). The CDR3 length is 16 residues.

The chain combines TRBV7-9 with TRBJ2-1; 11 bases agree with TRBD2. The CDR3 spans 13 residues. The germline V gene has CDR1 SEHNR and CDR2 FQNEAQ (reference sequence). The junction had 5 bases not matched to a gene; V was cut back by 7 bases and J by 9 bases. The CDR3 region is CASTDSGRAEQFF. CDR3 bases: TGTGCCAGCACCGATAGCGGGAGGGCTGAGCAGTTCTTC.

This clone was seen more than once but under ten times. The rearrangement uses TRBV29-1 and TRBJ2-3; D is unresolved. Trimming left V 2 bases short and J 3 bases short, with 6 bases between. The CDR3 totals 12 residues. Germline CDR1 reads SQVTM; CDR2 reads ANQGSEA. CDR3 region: CSVESATDTQYF. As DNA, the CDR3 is TGCAGCGTTGAATCCGCAACAGATACGCAGTATTTT.

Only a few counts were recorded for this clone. The CDR3 sequence: CASSRDHSGEQYF. DNA of the CDR3: TGTGCCAGCAGCAGGGACCACTCGGGGGAGCAGTACTTC. The chain couples TRBV6-5 to TRBJ2-7; D tentatively fits TRBD1 or TRBD2 (5 bases each). Germline CDR1 reads MNHEY; CDR2 reads SVGAGI. V was cut by 6 bases and J by 7 bases, with 16 bases left in between. The CDR3 length is 13 residues.

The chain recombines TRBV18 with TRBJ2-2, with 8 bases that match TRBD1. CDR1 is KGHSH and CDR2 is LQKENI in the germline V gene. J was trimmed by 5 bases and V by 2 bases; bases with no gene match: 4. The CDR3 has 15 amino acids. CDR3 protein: CASSPRDRLTGELFF. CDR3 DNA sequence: TGTGCCAGCTCACCAAGGGACAGGTTGACCGGGGAGCTGTTTTTT. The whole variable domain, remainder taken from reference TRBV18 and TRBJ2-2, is NAGVMQNPRHLVRRRGQEARLRCSPMKGHSHVYWYRQLPEEGLKFMVYLQKENIIDESGMPKERFSAEFPKEGPSILRIQQVVRGDSAAYFCASSPRDRLTGELFFGEGSRLTVL.